Given below is one T cell receptor beta chain in context. Antigen unknown. Roughly 110 mL of blood, on average, came from one heparinised draw per donor. The data were taken from a study of beta chain features in type 1 diabetes. Study summary: Comparable age, gender and cell yields were observed in patients relative to healthy donors.

Trimming cost V 8 bases and J 0 bases, with 14 bases left between them. Germline lookup yields CDR1 LGHNA and CDR2 YNFKEQ. The CDR3 is 14 residues long. Study-wide results and caveats: VDJ junctions from type 1 diabetes patients carried fewer insertions and larger deletions. Comparison showed that naive, central memory and Treg TCRB repertoires appeared more similar among patients than among healthy donors.

What was sequenced were expressed TCRB transcripts, since all of the isolated RNA had been reverse transcribed. Here immunoSEQ multiplex PCR was the method, and the copy in TCRdb shows in-frame clones only, minus some. This table has more than 300,000 clones, approximately 8% appearing once. The TCR was taken from a woman between 18 and 29 years old in good health. The genes are TRBV4-2 and TRBJ2-7; D may correspond to TRBD1 or TRBD2 (5 bases each). Sequenced: central memory CD4+ T cells from blood. The CDR3 DNA is TGTGCCAGCGGAGAGGGACGGAGCTCCTACGAGCAGTACTTC. The encoded protein is CASGEGRSSYEQYF.